This T cell receptor (beta chain) comes out of a study of cytomegalovirus exposure and HLA in healthy donors. As to this clone: The antigen is undetermined.

Trimming took 3 bases from V and 5 from J; bases not matched to a gene: 7. Germline V gene data show CDR1 as SEHNR and CDR2 as FQNEAQ (reference sequence). There are 14 residues in the CDR3. Findings and caveats of the study: Rarity held for most TCR sequences, but there were some public TCRs that occurred in many donors. In vitro, a few CMV-associated chains proved specific for CMV antigens. The tendency of first-cohort TCR clusters to co-occur in the roughly 130 validation repertoires emerged from a later analysis.

Produced via immunoSEQ multiplex PCR; TCRdb's table is partial and in-frame only. The profile shows roughly 100,000 clones, around 87% of them singletons. The donors belonged to the approximately 130-subject validation cohort, separate from the 666-subject first cohort. The J gene is TRBJ2-7, the V gene TRBV7-9, with 7 bases aligning to TRBD1. The sample taken for sequencing was PBMCs. This sequence originates from a woman aged 18-29 years in good health and CMV-seropositive. DNA of the CDR3: TGTGCCAGCAGCTTCCTAGGGACAGTTCACGAGCAGTACTTC. This translates into CASSFLGTVHEQYF.